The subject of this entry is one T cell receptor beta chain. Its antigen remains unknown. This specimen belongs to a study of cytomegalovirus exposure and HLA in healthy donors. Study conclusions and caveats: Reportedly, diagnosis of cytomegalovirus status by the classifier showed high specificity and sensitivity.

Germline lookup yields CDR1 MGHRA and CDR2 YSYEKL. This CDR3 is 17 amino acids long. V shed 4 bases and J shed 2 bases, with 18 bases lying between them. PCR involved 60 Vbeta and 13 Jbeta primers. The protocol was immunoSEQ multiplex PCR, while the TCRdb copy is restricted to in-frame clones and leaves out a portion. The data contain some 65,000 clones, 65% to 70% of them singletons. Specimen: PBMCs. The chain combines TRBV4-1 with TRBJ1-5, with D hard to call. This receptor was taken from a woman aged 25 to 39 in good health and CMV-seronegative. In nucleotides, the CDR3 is TGCGCCAGCAGCCCCCTGCCGGTGAGGTACGGCAATCAGCCCCAGCATTTT. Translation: CASSPLPVRYGNQPQHF.